This entry lists 21 T cell receptor beta chains sequenced from one sample in a study of beta chain features in type 1 diabetes. cDNA synthesis used the whole RNA isolate, giving expressed TCRB sequences. Data came from immunoSEQ multiplex PCR; TCRdb stores just in-frame clones and leaves some out. Of a few hundred thousand clones listed, roughly 15% are singletons. The sequencing sample was made of naive CD4+ T cells from blood. These receptors came from a woman in her late teens or twenties in good health.

In this sample, this clone turned up a few times. The rearrangement links TRBV19 to TRBJ1-5; 7 bases match TRBD1. Per the germline V gene, CDR1 is LNHDA and CDR2 is SQIVND (reference sequence). Losses at the gene ends were 6 bases for V and 3 bases for J; bases not matched to a gene: 8. CDR3 length equals 15 residues. The chain's CDR3 is CASRGGDRPNQPQHF. The CDR3 region has the DNA TGTGCCAGTAGAGGAGGGGACAGACCCAATCAGCCCCAGCATTTT.

The chain carries TRBV5-4 and TRBJ1-4; no definite D call. Germline CDR1 SGHNT, CDR2 YYREEE (reference sequence). V dropped 1 base and J dropped 8 bases, with 12 bases sitting between them. This CDR3 has 14 residues. CDR3 in amino acids: CASSLNGVKEKLFF. CDR3 sequence (DNA): TGTGCCAGCAGCTTGAACGGGGTTAAGGAAAAACTGTTTTTT. The whole variable domain, remainder taken from reference TRBV5-4 and TRBJ1-4, is ETGVTQSPTHLIKTRGQQVTLRCSSQSGHNTVSWYQQALGQGPQFIFQYYREEENGRGNFPPRFSGLQFPNYSSELNVNALELDDSALYLCASSLNGVKEKLFFGSGTQLSVL.

The chain joins TRBV29-1 to TRBJ2-1, with 11 nucleotides matching TRBD2. J lost 4 bases, V lost 6 bases, and 8 bases had no gene match. The CDR3 covers 15 residues. Germline V gives CDR1 SQVTM, CDR2 ANQGSEA. The DNA of the CDR3 is TGCAGCGTATACCATGGGACTAGCGGTTACAATGAGCAGTTCTTC. As protein: CSVYHGTSGYNEQFF.

The chain is built from TRBV5-6 and TRBJ1-2; D is undetermined. Germline-derived CDR1 and CDR2 are SGHDT and YYEEEE. CDR3 length: 13 amino acids. Trimming pared 4 bases from V and 7 bases from J, leaving 14 bases between. The CDR3 is CASSLLQSGGYTF. In DNA form, the CDR3 reads TGTGCCAGCAGCCTATTACAGAGCGGTGGCTACACCTTC.

This clone showed up just a few times. The CDR3 loop is CASKPRGRASGELFF. The CDR3 DNA sequence: TGTGCCAGCAAACCTCGGGGGAGGGCCTCCGGGGAGCTGTTTTTT. The gene calls are TRBV5-6 and TRBJ2-2; TRBD2 matches 7 bases. The V segment lost 6 bases and the J segment 6 bases; nucleotides outside the gene matches: 11. The CDR3 has 15 amino acids. The germline gives CDR1 SGHDT, CDR2 YYEEEE.

This clone showed up just a few times. V gene TRBV6-1 combines with J gene TRBJ2-5, with D maybe TRBD1 (5 bases). Trimming cost V 5 bases and J 4 bases, with 11 bases left between them. In germline, CDR1 is MNHNS, CDR2 SASEGT. The CDR3 length is 13 residues. The CDR3 coding sequence is TGTGCCAGCAGTCAACAGGTTCGAGAGACCCAGTACTTC. It translates to CASSQQVRETQYF.

The chain recombines TRBV4-2 with TRBJ2-3; possibly TRBD2 for D (6 bases). Trimming cost V 1 base and J 8 bases, with 16 bases left between them. CDR3 size: 15 residues. Germline values: CDR1 LGHNA, CDR2 YNFKEQ. The CDR3 spells CASSQAGGDRGTQYF. The CDR3 nucleotides read TGTGCCAGCAGCCAAGCTGGCGGGGACCGTGGTACGCAGTATTTT.

This clone was observed a few times. The CDR3 here is CASSDAGAHQPQHF. DNA of the CDR3: TGTGCCAGCAGTGATGCGGGGGCCCATCAGCCCCAGCATTTT. The J gene is TRBJ1-5, the V gene TRBV2; possibly TRBD1 for D (6 bases). Trimming stripped 3 bases from V and 5 bases from J, with 11 bases between. CDR3 size: 14 residues. In germline, CDR1 is SNHLY, CDR2 FYNNEI.

The V and J genes are TRBV10-3 and TRBJ2-3; 10 bases fit TRBD2. The ends lost 4 bases at V and 4 bases at J; junction bases unmatched: 8. The CDR3 contains 16 residues. CDR1 and CDR2 from the germline V gene are ENHRY and SYGVKD. CDR3 in DNA: TGTGCCATCAGTGGGTCGGCTAGCGGGAGTTCAGATACGCAGTATTTT. Translation: CAISGSASGSSDTQYF.

This clone was seen more than once but under ten times. The chain has TRBV29-1 and TRBJ2-6; D ambiguous. Germline CDR1 and CDR2: SQVTM and ANQGSEA. Trimming removed 2 bases from V and 1 base from J, with 6 bases in between. The CDR3 extends over 14 amino acids. CDR3 bases: TGCAGCGTTGAACGGTATTCTGGGGCCAACGTCCTGACTTTC. This encodes CSVERYSGANVLTF. Full variable domain (outside the CDR3, taken from reference TRBV29-1 and TRBJ2-6): SAVISQKPSRDICQRGTSLTIQCQVDSQVTMMFWYRQQPGQSLTLIATANQGSEATYESGFVIDKFPISRPNLTFSTLTVSNMSPEDSSIYLCSVERYSGANVLTFGAGSRLTVL.

CDR3 nucleotides: TGCGCCAGCAGCTTGGACGGGACTAGCAGGAATGAGCAGTTCTTC. Its translation is CASSLDGTSRNEQFF. The chain carries TRBV5-1 and TRBJ2-1, with TRBD2 matching over 9 bases. Losses at the gene ends were 0 bases for V and 7 bases for J; bases not matched to a gene: 5. Germline loops: CDR1 SGHRS, CDR2 YFSETQ. This CDR3 contains 15 residues.

This CDR3 is CAWGPGQGAHEQYF. The DNA of the CDR3 is TGTGCCTGGGGTCCGGGACAGGGGGCCCACGAGCAGTACTTC. This chain uses TRBV30 with TRBJ2-5; the match to TRBD1 covers 12 bases. Near its end, the DNA agrees better with TRBJ2-7, so the J call may be wrong. There are 14 residues in the CDR3. Germline V gene data show CDR1 as GTSNPN and CDR2 as SVGIG (reference sequence).

V gene TRBV30 combines with J gene TRBJ2-5, with D possibly matching TRBD1 (5 bases). V dropped 0 bases and J dropped 5 bases, with 10 bases sitting between them. The CDR3 extends over 13 amino acids. The germline V gene has CDR1 GTSNPN and CDR2 SVGIG (reference sequence). In nucleotides, the CDR3 is TGTGCCTGGAGTGTAGCAGGGTGGGAGACCCAGTACTTC. Amino acids: CAWSVAGWETQYF.

CDR3 in DNA: TGCAGCGTTGTCTCACTAGTTTACAATGAGCAGTTCTTC. The encoded protein is CSVVSLVYNEQFF. This rearrangement joins TRBV29-1 to TRBJ2-1; D might be TRBD2 (5 bases). CDR1 is SQVTM, CDR2 ANQGSEA, per germline. The V end lost 4 bases, the J end lost 4 bases, and 11 bases lay between the germline ends. This CDR3 has 13 residues.

The rearrangement uses TRBV28 and TRBJ2-7; possibly TRBD1 for D (6 bases). The V and J ends lost 6 bases and 1 base respectively, with 13 bases between them. This CDR3 has 14 residues. Germline V CDR1 and CDR2: MDHEN, SYDVKM. The CDR3 DNA reads TGTGCCAGCAGCCTACAGGGTAATTCCTACGAGCAGTACTTC. It yields the protein CASSLQGNSYEQYF.

The CDR3 spells CASRPRTVNEKLFF. CDR3 coding DNA: TGTGCCAGCAGGCCCCGGACAGTTAATGAAAAACTGTTTTTT. The rearrangement uses TRBV25-1 and TRBJ1-4; D perhaps matches TRBD1 (6 bases). Trimming stripped 6 bases from V and 4 bases from J, with 12 bases between. The germline V gene has CDR1 MGHDK and CDR2 SYGVNS. The CDR3 spans 14 residues.

This clone was picked up a small number of times. This rearrangement joins TRBV28 to TRBJ1-2; 8 nucleotides line up with TRBD1. The germline V gene encodes CDR1 MDHEN and CDR2 SYDVKM. CDR3 length: 15 residues. V shed 2 bases, J shed 1 base, and the junction held 3 bases outside the gene matches. CDR3 residues: CASSLGTGFNYGYTF. The CDR3 DNA sequence: TGTGCCAGCAGTTTAGGGACAGGATTTAACTATGGCTACACCTTC.

J is TRBJ1-5 and V is TRBV7-9, with a tentative D call TRBD1 (6 bases). Between the trimmed V and J ends, which lost 2 bases and 7 bases, there was a span of 12 bases. Germline CDR1 SEHNR, CDR2 FQNEAQ (reference sequence). The CDR3 extends over 14 amino acids. The CDR3 sequence: CASSLKGGQQPQHF. The CDR3 coding sequence is TGTGCCAGCAGCTTAAAAGGGGGTCAACAGCCCCAGCATTTT.

V and J are TRBV29-1 and TRBJ1-2; a possible D gene is TRBD1 (5 bases). The CDR3 spans 12 residues. Per the germline V gene, CDR1 is SQVTM and CDR2 is ANQGSEA. Trimming took off 5 bases at V and 6 bases at J, with 13 bases between the two ends. The CDR3 here is CSVHRQGDGYTF. CDR3 bases: TGCAGCGTTCACCGCCAGGGCGATGGCTACACCTTC.

The chain carries TRBV11-2 and TRBJ2-7; no definite D call. The V end lost 1 base, the J end lost 4 bases, and 5 bases lay between the germline ends. The CDR3 has 12 amino acids. Germline V gene lookup returns CDR1 SGHAT and CDR2 FQNNGV. The CDR3 is CASSLAVYEQYF. The CDR3 DNA sequence: TGTGCCAGCAGCTTAGCGGTATACGAGCAGTACTTC.

This chain uses TRBV11-1 with TRBJ2-1, with 9 bases that match TRBD2. The V segment lost 3 bases and the J segment 0 bases; nucleotides outside the gene matches: 9. This CDR3 has 18 amino acids. The germline gives CDR1 SGHAT, CDR2 FQDESV (reference sequence). CDR3 sequence reads: CASSFLSSGMSSYNEQFF. Written as DNA, the CDR3 is TGTGCCAGCAGCTTCCTATCTAGCGGGATGAGCTCCTACAATGAGCAGTTCTTC.